These 31 T cell receptor beta chains were all obtained from the same sample, sequenced in a study of T cell repertoires in cytomegalovirus infection. TCRdb processed the reads anew with MiXCR; each CDR3 protein has one entry. The table includes more than 200,000 distinct CDR3 sequences, approximately 9% detected once. What was sequenced was PBMCs. The receptor source for this set is a human donor in good health (CMV status not recorded). Some clones in this sample may be carry-over from other donors' samples.

This clonotype was observed at least ten times. The gene calls are TRBV7-2 and TRBJ1-1; D may be TRBD1 (6 bases). Germline V gene sequence: CDR1 SGHTA, CDR2 FQGNSA. This CDR3 contains 15 residues. V dropped 3 bases and J dropped 1 base, with 12 bases sitting between them. CDR3 residues: CASSFAQTGNTEAFF. Written as DNA, the CDR3 is TGTGCCAGCAGCTTTGCTCAGACAGGGAACACTGAAGCTTTCTTT.

This clonotype was counted ten times or more. This chain joins TRBV10-3 and TRBJ2-5, with 9 bases lining up with TRBD2. The V gene end was trimmed by 4 bases and the J gene end by 3 bases; junction bases not matched to a gene: 3. Germline assignment: CDR1 ENHRY and CDR2 SYGVKD. The CDR3 has 14 residues. In nucleotides, the CDR3 is TGTGCCATCAGTGGCGGGGGGGCGGAAGAGACCCAGTACTTC. Its translation: CAISGGGAEETQYF.

This clonotype was seen at least ten times. The chain recombines TRBV6-2 or TRBV6-3 with TRBJ2-2; 7 bases are a match to TRBD1. Per germline, CDR1 MNHEY and CDR2 SVGEGT. This CDR3 is 16 amino acids long. With 5 bases clipped from V and 4 bases from J, the junction kept 10 bases outside the gene matches. The CDR3 is CASSRQGGRSTGELFF. The CDR3 region has the DNA TGTGCCAGCAGTCGACAGGGCGGGCGAAGCACCGGGGAGCTGTTTTTT.

This clonotype was detected many times. CDR3 DNA sequence: TGTGCCAGCAAGTACGGGGCGGCAGATACGCAGTATTTT. It yields the protein CASKYGAADTQYF. V gene TRBV6-5 combines with J gene TRBJ2-3; D is possibly TRBD1 or TRBD2 (5 bases each). V was trimmed by 7 bases and J by 4 bases, leaving 12 bases between them. CDR1 is MNHEY and CDR2 is SVGAGI in the germline V gene. The CDR3 is made up of 13 amino acids.

Many counts were recorded for this clonotype. V is TRBV6-2 or TRBV6-3 and J is TRBJ1-1; D perhaps matches TRBD1 (5 bases). The CDR3 extends over 15 amino acids. Germline CDR1 MNHEY, CDR2 SVGEGT. V was shortened by 6 bases and J by 5 bases, with 19 bases between the two germline ends. The CDR3 coding sequence is TGTGCCAGCAGGCCCGGGACGGCCGTCGAGACTGAAGCTTTCTTT. Protein product: CASRPGTAVETEAFF.

This clonotype was seen ten or more times. The chain joins TRBV11-2 to TRBJ2-2; 8 bases match TRBD2. The CDR3 runs to 15 residues. Germline V gene sequence: CDR1 SGHAT, CDR2 FQNNGV. Losses at the gene ends were 2 bases for V and 4 bases for J; bases not matched to a gene: 3. This CDR3 is CASSLIAGSTGELFF. The CDR3 nucleotides read TGTGCCAGCAGCTTAATAGCGGGAAGCACCGGGGAGCTGTTTTTT. Combining the CDR3 with reference TRBV11-2 and TRBJ2-2 gives the whole variable domain EAGVAQSPRYKIIEKRQSVAFWCNPISGHATLYWYQQILGQGPKLLIQFQNNGVVDDSQLPKDRFSAERLKGVDSTLKIQPAKLEDSAVYLCASSLIAGSTGELFFGEGSRLTVL.

This clonotype was found a few times. The CDR3 spells CASGRKSEETQYF. CDR3 coding DNA: TGTGCCAGCGGACGAAAATCGGAAGAGACCCAGTACTTC. This chain links TRBV6-6 with TRBJ2-5; D unresolved. The CDR3 contains 13 residues. Trimming removed 8 bases at V and 3 bases at J, with 13 bases between. Germline CDR1 is MNHNY and CDR2 is SVGAGI (reference sequence).

This clonotype was detected many times. The chain is built from TRBV19 and TRBJ2-6; D remains unclear. V shed 5 bases and J shed 0 bases, with 8 bases lying between them. The CDR3 extends over 15 amino acids. Germline-derived CDR1 and CDR2 are LNHDA and SQIVND (reference sequence). The CDR3 loop is CASSPHNSGANVLTF. The CDR3 nucleotides read TGTGCCAGTAGTCCCCACAACTCTGGGGCCAACGTCCTGACTTTC.

In this sample, this clonotype turned up many times. This sequence joins TRBV6-2 or TRBV6-3 and TRBJ2-1; D not certain. CDR1 is MNHEY, CDR2 SVGEGT, per germline. V lost 5 bases to trimming and J lost 0 bases, with 8 bases between them. This CDR3 spans 14 amino acids. CDR3 sequence reads: CASSPRISYNEQFF. The CDR3 DNA follows: TGTGCCAGCAGTCCCAGGATCTCCTACAATGAGCAGTTCTTC.

This clonotype was seen at least ten times. The chain links TRBV7-3 to TRBJ2-2, with D unresolved. The germline gives CDR1 SGHTA, CDR2 FQGTGA. The ends were cut back, 1 base at V and 7 bases at J, with 7 bases in the middle. The CDR3 length is 13 residues. CDR3 bases: TGTGCCAGCAGCTTAAACGTTTTCGGGGAGCTGTTTTTT. Residues: CASSLNVFGELFF.

This clonotype was observed many times. V gene TRBV7-2 combines with J gene TRBJ2-7, with TRBD1 as a possible D gene (7 bases). CDR1 and CDR2 (germline): SGHTA, FQGNSA. Trimming took off 3 bases at V and 6 bases at J, with 18 bases between the two ends. The CDR3 has 15 amino acids. DNA for the CDR3: TGTGCCAGCAGCTTGCAGACTAGGGGGCGGGGCGAGCAGTACTTC. It is translated as CASSLQTRGRGEQYF. Looking up the rest from reference TRBV7-2 and TRBJ2-7 gives the full variable domain: GAGVSQSPSNKVTEKGKDVELRCDPISGHTALYWYRQSLGQGLEFLIYFQGNSAPDKSGLPSDRFSAERTGGSVSTLTIQRTQQEDSAVYLCASSLQTRGRGEQYFGPGTRLTVT.

This clonotype has more than one count but fewer than ten. The V gene is TRBV13, the J gene TRBJ1-1, with D tentatively TRBD1 (6 bases). The CDR3 totals 13 residues. The V end was cut by 9 bases, the J end by 5 bases, with 16 bases between. Per germline, CDR1 PRHDT and CDR2 FYEKMQ (reference sequence). The CDR3 region has the DNA TGTGCCAGTCATAGAAGGGGGGGGACTGAAGCTTTCTTT. This codes for CASHRRGGTEAFF.

This clonotype was seen at least ten times. The rearrangement links TRBV14 to TRBJ1-1; D remains ambiguous. This CDR3 comprises 14 residues. V was trimmed by 3 bases and J by 1 base, leaving 9 bases between them. Germline V lookup: CDR1 SGHDN, CDR2 FVKESK. CDR3 sequence (DNA): TGTGCCAGCAGCCATCGGGGTAGGAACACTGAAGCTTTCTTT. Its translation is CASSHRGRNTEAFF.

This clonotype appeared many times. An end of the junction does not agree with germline; a read error may underlie this. This sequence joins TRBV7-2 and TRBJ1-1; no definite D call. From germline, CDR1 is SGHTA and CDR2 FQGNSA. The CDR3 is 13 amino acids. The CDR3 is CASSSREEPRPPF. CDR3 DNA sequence: TGTGCCAGCAGCTCCCGGGAGGAACCCCGCCCTCCTTTT.

This clonotype was observed a few times. V is TRBV11-2 and J is TRBJ1-4, with D uncertain. Germline V gene data show CDR1 as SGHAT and CDR2 as FQNNGV. The CDR3 is made up of 15 amino acids. The germline V and J ends were trimmed by 4 bases and 0 bases, with 9 bases remaining between them. The CDR3 DNA reads as TGTGCCAGCAGCTGGTCCCTCGCAACTAATGAAAAACTGTTTTTT. This translates into CASSWSLATNEKLFF.

The chain combines TRBV29-1 with TRBJ2-1; 12 nucleotides line up with TRBD1. The germline gives CDR1 SQVTM, CDR2 ANQGSEA. V was pared by 6 bases and J by 7 bases, with 16 bases of the junction left unmatched. The CDR3 is 17 amino acids. Here the CDR3 reads CSVRDGTGGGVRNEQFF. The CDR3 DNA sequence: TGCAGCGTAAGAGACGGGACAGGGGGCGGGGTGAGGAATGAGCAGTTCTTC.

The CDR3 bases are TGTGCCAGCACCTGGGGGACCTCTAGCAATCAGCCCCAGCATTTT. Translating gives CASTWGTSSNQPQHF. The chain employs TRBV12-3 or TRBV12-4 and TRBJ1-5, with D possibly TRBD1 on 5 matching bases. The CDR3 covers 15 residues. Trimming took off 7 bases at V and 0 bases at J, with 13 bases between the two ends.

The chain links TRBV29-1 to TRBJ1-3; TRBD1 matches 9 bases. CDR1 and CDR2 from the germline V gene are SQVTM and ANQGSEA. The CDR3 consists of 11 residues. The trim removed 8 bases at V and 8 bases at J, leaving 4 bases unmatched. The CDR3 region has the DNA TGCAGCTATCGACAGGGGGACACCATATATTTT. It encodes CSYRQGDTIYF.

This sequence joins TRBV19 and TRBJ2-1; D remains unclear. Germline V lookup: CDR1 LNHDA, CDR2 SQIVND (reference sequence). V lost 1 base, J lost 5 bases, and 6 bases lay in between. CDR3 length equals 13 residues. CDR3 sequence reads: CASSIGANNEQFF. The CDR3 nucleotides read TGTGCCAGTAGTATAGGAGCGAACAATGAGCAGTTCTTC.

V gene TRBV6-5 combines with J gene TRBJ1-2; D ambiguous. Germline CDR1 MNHEY, CDR2 SVGAGI. There are 14 residues in the CDR3. V shed 3 bases and J shed 2 bases, with 10 bases lying between them. The CDR3 DNA reads TGTGCCAGCAGTTATACCGGACGGAACTATGGCTACACCTTC. Amino acid sequence: CASSYTGRNYGYTF.

This rearrangement joins TRBV11-2 to TRBJ1-6, with D unresolved. Trimming cost V 6 bases and J 7 bases, with 7 bases left between them. Germline CDR1 reads SGHAT; CDR2 reads FQNNGV. The CDR3 extends over 12 amino acids. This CDR3 is CASRSENSPLHF. The CDR3 DNA is TGTGCCAGCAGATCGGAGAATTCACCCCTCCACTTT.

This clonotype occurred a few times. The chain joins TRBV12-5 to TRBJ1-1; possibly TRBD1 for D (5 bases). Between the trimmed V and J ends, which lost 7 bases and 8 bases, there was a span of 11 bases. CDR1 LGHNT and CDR2 FRNRAP come from the germline V gene. CDR3 length: 11 residues. The chain's CDR3 is CASAVDIEAFF. CDR3 in DNA: TGTGCTAGTGCCGTGGACATCGAAGCTTTCTTT.

This clonotype was detected ten times or more. The V and J genes are TRBV7-4 and TRBJ2-7; 9 nucleotides align to TRBD1. Germline V gene sequence: CDR1 SGHVT, CDR2 SQSDAQ. There are 14 residues in the CDR3. Losses at the gene ends were 5 bases for V and 5 bases for J; bases not matched to a gene: 7. The CDR3 DNA reads as TGTGCCAGCAGCGGGGACAGGGATCAACACGAGCAGTACTTC. This encodes CASSGDRDQHEQYF. Supplemented by reference TRBV7-4 and TRBJ2-7, the full variable domain reads GAGVSQSPRYKVAKRGRDVALRCDSISGHVTLYWYRQTLGQGSEVLTYSQSDAQRDKSGRPSGRFSAERPERSVSTLKIQRTEQGDSAVYLCASSGDRDQHEQYFGPGTRLTVT.

This chain links TRBV5-6 with TRBJ2-4; 10 bases are shared with TRBD1. The germline CDR1 and CDR2 sequences are SGHDT and YYEEEE. V dropped 4 bases and J dropped 6; count of bases not matched to a gene: 1. The CDR3 is made up of 13 amino acids. This CDR3 is CASSRQGANIQYF. For the CDR3, the DNA is TGTGCCAGCAGCCGACAGGGGGCAAACATTCAGTACTTC.

This clonotype was detected many times. The chain couples TRBV7-6 to TRBJ1-2, with D perhaps TRBD1 (5 bases). Germline V gene lookup returns CDR1 SGHVS and CDR2 FNYEAQ. The CDR3 length is 16 residues. Trimming took off 2 bases at V and 6 bases at J, with 19 bases between the two ends. The CDR3 bases are TGTGCCAGCAGCTTAATGGGGGGTCAGGGTGAGGATGGCTACACCTTC. Amino acid sequence: CASSLMGGQGEDGYTF.

This clonotype turned up a few times. DNA of the CDR3: TGTGCCAGCAGTTACCCACACACCACTGAAGCTTTCTTT. Amino acids: CASSYPHTTEAFF. The chain combines TRBV12-3 or TRBV12-4 with TRBJ1-1; D unresolved. V lost 4 bases to trimming and J lost 4 bases, with 10 bases between them. The CDR3 runs 13 residues.

This clonotype showed up many times. The rearrangement links TRBV29-1 to TRBJ2-2; either TRBD1 or TRBD2 may supply D (5 bases each). This CDR3 region has 14 residues. V lost 2 bases, J lost 3 bases, and 10 bases lay in between. CDR1 is SQVTM, CDR2 ANQGSEA, per germline. CDR3 DNA: TGCAGCGTTGAATGGATGGGGGACACCGGGGAGCTGTTTTTT. Encoded protein: CSVEWMGDTGELFF.

There are many counts of this clonotype. This chain connects TRBV7-8 to TRBJ2-7, with D unresolved. V was clipped by 1 base and J by 2 bases, with 12 bases between them. This CDR3 has 15 residues. Looked up from germline, CDR1 is SGHVS and CDR2 is FQNEAQ. The CDR3 loop is CASSLDGPGPYEQYF. The CDR3 DNA reads TGTGCCAGCAGCTTAGACGGCCCTGGGCCCTACGAGCAGTACTTC.

This clonotype appeared a few times. The chain joins TRBV20-1 to TRBJ2-5, with 7 bases lining up with TRBD2. The CDR3 extends over 15 amino acids. CDR1 is DFQATT, CDR2 SNEGSKA, per germline (reference sequence). J gave up 1 base and V 6 bases, and 11 bases lay outside the gene matches. CDR3 protein: CSASIGGGPQETQYF. The CDR3 DNA follows: TGCAGTGCCTCAATCGGGGGAGGGCCCCAAGAGACCCAGTACTTC.

The gene calls are TRBV19 and TRBJ1-5, with 8 bases aligning to TRBD1. CDR3 length: 15 amino acids. The V gene's germline CDR1 is LNHDA and CDR2 SQIVND (reference sequence). Trimming removed 3 bases from V and 5 bases from J; junction bases left unmatched: 6. CDR3 protein: CASSMRTGRDQPQHF. The CDR3 nucleotides are TGTGCCAGTAGTATGCGGACAGGGAGGGATCAGCCCCAGCATTTT.

Ten or more counts support this clonotype. The chain is built from TRBV19 and TRBJ2-1, with D unresolved. This CDR3 region has 16 residues. Germline V gives CDR1 LNHDA, CDR2 SQIVND (reference sequence). The V and J ends lost 6 bases and 7 bases respectively, with 22 bases between them. The CDR3, as DNA: TGTGCCAGTAGCCCCGACCCTGCCCGGCCTTTGAATGAGCAGTTCTTC. Translated, it gives CASSPDPARPLNEQFF.